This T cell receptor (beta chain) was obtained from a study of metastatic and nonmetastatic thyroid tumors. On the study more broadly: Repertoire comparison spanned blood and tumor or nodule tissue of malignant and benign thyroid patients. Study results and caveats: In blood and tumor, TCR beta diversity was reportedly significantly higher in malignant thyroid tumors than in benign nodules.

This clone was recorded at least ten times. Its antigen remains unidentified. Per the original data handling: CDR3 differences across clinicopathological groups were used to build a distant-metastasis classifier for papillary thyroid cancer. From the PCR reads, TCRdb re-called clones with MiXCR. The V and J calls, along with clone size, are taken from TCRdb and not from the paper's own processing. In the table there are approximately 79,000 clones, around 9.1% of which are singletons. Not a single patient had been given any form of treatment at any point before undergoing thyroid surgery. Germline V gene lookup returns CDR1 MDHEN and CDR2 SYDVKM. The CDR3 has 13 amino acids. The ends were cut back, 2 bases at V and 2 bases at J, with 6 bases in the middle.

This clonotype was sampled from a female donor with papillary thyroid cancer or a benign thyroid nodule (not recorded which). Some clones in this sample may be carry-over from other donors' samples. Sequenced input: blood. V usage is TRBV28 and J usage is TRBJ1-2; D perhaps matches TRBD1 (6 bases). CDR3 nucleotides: TGTGCCAGCAGTTTACAGGGGAACTATGGCTACACCTTC. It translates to CASSLQGNYGYTF.